The source of this TCR beta chain is a study of shared clonotypes between healthy human individuals (dated by TCRdb to between 2020 and 2021). For the study in its entirety: Three men and a couple of women, aged 18 to 49 years, made up the cohort. To estimate repertoire size and how much clonotype sharing occurs between individuals, the study deeply sequenced the blood TCR repertoires of five or six healthy adults. To increase sequencing depth and limit assay-specific biases, different laboratories used diverse techniques to prepare libraries and sequence TCR repertoires. Per donor, three plates each were used for CD4 naive and CD4 memory, two for CD8 naive, and one for CD8 memory. Leukapheresis yielded between about 0.94 and 8.9 billion PBMCs per donor. What the work shows at the level of the full study, not this receptor alone: Even with the large sequencing depth, rarefaction of the sorted-subset datasets indicated that sequencing was incomplete. Because the study included only a small number of donors, the genetic and exposure-history diversity represented was limited. Across four donors, about 4.5% of naive CD4, roughly 3.5% of naive CD8, around 2.1% of memory CD4, and under 0.45% of memory CD8 clonotypes were shared. Larger estimated clonotype richness was generally found for naive subsets than for memory subsets. Sampling was limited to blood, and TCR repertoires in tissue likely differ from TCR repertoires in blood. Clonotypes shared by all four sorted-subset donors showed higher generation probabilities than non-shared clonotypes. Based on pairwise subsampling, the degree of clonotype sharing among donors was expected to be affected by sequencing depth.

A word on this clone: It has no known antigen specificity. Base-call qualities are not available, and no considerably larger clone is one nucleotide away.

The germline V gene gives CDR1 as SGHRS and CDR2 as YFSETQ. From V the trimming removes 4 bases and from J it removes 4 bases, while the gene matches leave 9 bases of the junction unaccounted for. The CDR3 starts with the cysteine, ends with the phenylalanine, and has 15 residues. Only the CDR3 region is kept as DNA, spanning 45 bases read in frame from base 1. Healthy HIV-negative adults with no recently reported acute infections or vaccinations were included as donors. Only Caucasian adults living in Nashville, Tennessee, USA were represented among the donors. CD4+ T cells were enriched by magnetic negative selection; naive cells were then positively selected on CD45RA, and the negative fraction formed the memory subset. Blood was obtained by leukapheresis, after which PBMCs were separated by Ficoll-Histopaque density gradient centrifugation and cryopreserved in liquid nitrogen vapor phase. Analytical flow cytometry was used to check the purity and quantity of each magnetically sorted T cell population. Genomic DNA was isolated from every sorted fraction and measured by UV absorbance on a Nanodrop 2000c.

Using the deep immunoSEQ assay, TCR CDR3 regions were amplified from genomic DNA by multiplex PCR. Extracted genomic DNA from each cell subset was distributed evenly across all wells of several immunoSEQ 96-well plates, and each plate was treated as a replicate. For sorted subsets, each replicate PCR was loaded with approximately 200 ng genomic DNA, equivalent to approximately 27,000 T cell genomes. The purified libraries were quantified using a Qubit 3.0 fluorometer, sized with a Bioanalyzer 2100, and then quantified again using the KAPA Library Quantification kit. Every immunoSEQ 96-well plate was sequenced on a dedicated single-read 150-cycle Illumina NextSeq 550 flow cell. The authors processed their data as follows. Because the immunoSEQ output held only junctional sequences and lacked quality scores, the filtering could not match the filtering applied to full-length reads. Sequences were annotated with PyIR, a Python wrapper for IgBLAST v1.9, using IMGT germline references to assign V/J genes and CDR3. Reads with weak V/J assignments (E-value above 1e-6), missing CDR3, stop codons, out-of-frame junctions, or ambiguous translated residues were removed. A V3J clonotype was defined by an identical inferred V gene, J gene, and CDR3 amino acid sequence. To compute the percentage overlap between repertoires, the number of shared unique clonotypes was divided by the size of the smaller repertoire. Repertoire richness was assessed with RTK rarefaction, the Chao1 estimator, and Recon v2.1 estimates of unobserved clonotypes. OLGA was used to compute generation probabilities for all TCRbeta clonotypes that the gDNA method yielded from four donors. The clones in this table, taken by TCRdb from immuneACCESS, are in-frame only. Not every clone is retained; where verified, under half of the shortfall comes from an unresolved V gene, and the cause of the rest is unknown. V, J and clone size derive from that table, while D and trimming were established from the DNA sequence. This sample comprises around 990,000 clones, approximately 75% of them detected only once. The top ten hold 0.85% to 1% of the sample.

The chain employs TRBV5-1 and TRBJ2-3; 7 bases in between match TRBD1. The sample comprised memory CD4+ T cells from PBMCs. This specimen's cell subset or site label, per the study, means: CD45RA-negative fraction. This receptor was taken from a man aged 18 to 29 in good health. Some clones in this sample may be carry-over from other donors' samples. The DNA reads as follows: TGCGCCAGCAGCCTCGGGGACAGAAGCCCAGATACGCAGTATTTT. Protein translation: CASSLGDRSPDTQYF.